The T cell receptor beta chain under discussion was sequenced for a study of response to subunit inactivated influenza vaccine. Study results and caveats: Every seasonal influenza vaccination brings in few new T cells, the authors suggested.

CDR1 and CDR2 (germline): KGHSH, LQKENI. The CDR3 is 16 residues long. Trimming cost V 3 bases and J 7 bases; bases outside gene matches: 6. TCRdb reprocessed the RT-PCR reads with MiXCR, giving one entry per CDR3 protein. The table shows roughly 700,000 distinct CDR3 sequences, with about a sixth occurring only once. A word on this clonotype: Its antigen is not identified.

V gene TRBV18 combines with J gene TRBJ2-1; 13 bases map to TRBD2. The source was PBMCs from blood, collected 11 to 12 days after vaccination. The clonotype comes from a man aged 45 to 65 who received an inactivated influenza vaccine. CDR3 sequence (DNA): TGTGCCAGCTCACCGACTAGCGGGGGGATTAAGAATGAGCAGTTCTTC. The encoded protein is CASSPTSGGIKNEQFF.